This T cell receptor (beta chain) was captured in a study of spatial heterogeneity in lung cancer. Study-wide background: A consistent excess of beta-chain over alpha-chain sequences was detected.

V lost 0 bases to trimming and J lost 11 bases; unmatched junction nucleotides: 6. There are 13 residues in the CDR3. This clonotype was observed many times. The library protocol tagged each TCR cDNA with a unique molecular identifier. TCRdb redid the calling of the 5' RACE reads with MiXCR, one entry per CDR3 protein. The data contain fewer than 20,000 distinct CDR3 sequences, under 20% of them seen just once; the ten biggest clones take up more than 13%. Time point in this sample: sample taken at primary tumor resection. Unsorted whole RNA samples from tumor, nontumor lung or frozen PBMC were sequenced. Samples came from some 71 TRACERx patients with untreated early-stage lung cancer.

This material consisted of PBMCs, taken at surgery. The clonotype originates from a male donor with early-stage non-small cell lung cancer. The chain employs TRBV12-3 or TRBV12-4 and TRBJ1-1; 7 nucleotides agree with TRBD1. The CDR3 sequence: CASSLARGTAAFF. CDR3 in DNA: TGTGCCAGCAGTTTAGCCAGGGGGACGGCGGCTTTCTTT.